Listed here are 26 T cell receptor beta chains from one sample, sequenced in a study of cytomegalovirus exposure and HLA in healthy donors. PCR involved 60 Vbeta and 13 Jbeta primers. Only in-frame clones appear in the TCRdb table, and some are missing; sequencing was by immunoSEQ multiplex PCR. The top ten clones hold 0.75% to 0.9% of a sample with roughly 180,000 clones, approximately 80% of them seen once. Specimen: PBMCs. The receptors derive from a woman between 18 and 29 years old in good health and CMV-seronegative.

V usage is TRBV6-1 and J usage is TRBJ1-4; 10 bases match TRBD1. The V segment lost 4 bases and the J segment 3 bases; nucleotides outside the gene matches: 14. This CDR3 has 19 amino acids. Germline V gives CDR1 MNHNS, CDR2 SASEGT. This CDR3 is CASSVYPGQGLLANEKLFF. The CDR3 DNA sequence: TGTGCCAGCAGTGTTTACCCGGGACAGGGGTTGTTAGCTAATGAAAAACTGTTTTTT.

This clone occurred a few times. The chain carries TRBV7-9 and TRBJ2-1; D call uncertain. Germline V lookup: CDR1 SEHNR, CDR2 FQNEAQ (reference sequence). Trimming pared 3 bases from V and 2 bases from J, leaving 11 bases between. The length of the CDR3 is 15 residues. CDR3 nucleotides: TGTGCCAGCAGCTTCTCGAGAGTCCCCTACAATGAGCAGTTCTTC. This encodes CASSFSRVPYNEQFF.

The rearrangement uses TRBV15 and TRBJ2-1, with no clear D. Trimming took off 5 bases at V and 4 bases at J, with 15 bases between the two ends. Germline lookup yields CDR1 LNHNV and CDR2 YYDKDF (reference sequence). The CDR3 contains 15 residues. The CDR3 reads CATSAYAFTYNEQFF. DNA of the CDR3: TGTGCCACCAGCGCCTATGCCTTCACTTACAATGAGCAGTTCTTC.

This clone was recorded a few times. The V call is TRBV11-1, the J call TRBJ2-7, with TRBD2 matching 12 bases. This CDR3 contains 15 residues. Germline CDR1 SGHAT, CDR2 FQDESV (reference sequence). The V gene end was trimmed by 4 bases and the J gene end by 4 bases; junction bases not matched to a gene: 5. CDR3 protein: CASSYKTSGGYEQYF. The CDR3 nucleotides read TGTGCCAGCAGCTATAAGACTAGCGGGGGATACGAGCAGTACTTC.

This chain links TRBV30 with TRBJ1-1; D is possibly TRBD1 (5 bases). V was pared by 8 bases and J by 2 bases, with 12 bases between. Germline-derived CDR1 and CDR2 are GTSNPN and SVGIG (reference sequence). The CDR3 extends over 12 amino acids. CDR3 DNA sequence: TGTGCCCGACAGTCGACTAACACTGAAGCTTTCTTT. This encodes CARQSTNTEAFF.

This chain uses TRBV9 with TRBJ2-1; the match to TRBD2 covers 9 bases. V trimming: 0 bases; J trimming: 5 bases; junction bases outside the gene matches: 6. Germline V gene sequence: CDR1 SGDLS, CDR2 YYNGEE. The CDR3 totals 16 residues. Written as DNA, the CDR3 is TGTGCCAGCAGCGTAGGTGTTCTAGCGGGAAACAATGAGCAGTTCTTC. Its translation is CASSVGVLAGNNEQFF.

The gene calls are TRBV10-2 and TRBJ1-2; 10 bases match TRBD1. The CDR3 sequence is 14 residues long. From germline, CDR1 is WSHSY and CDR2 SAAADI. V dropped 4 bases and J dropped 2; count of bases not matched to a gene: 1. CDR3 sequence: CASSGTGGNYGYTF. The CDR3 DNA follows: TGCGCCAGCAGTGGGACAGGGGGAAACTATGGCTACACCTTC.

CDR3 region: CASKQRAGGVNEQFF. CDR3 in DNA: TGTGCCAGCAAGCAACGGGCAGGGGGAGTAAATGAGCAGTTCTTC. The J gene is TRBJ2-1, the V gene TRBV2, with TRBD1 matching 7 bases. V gave up 7 bases and J gave up 7 bases; unmatched junction bases: 13. The CDR3 consists of 15 residues. In germline, CDR1 is SNHLY, CDR2 FYNNEI.

Worth noting for this clone: The germline gene is not matched at one end of the junction; a read error may be the cause. The rearrangement joins TRBV7-9 to TRBJ2-3; weak D call: TRBD1 (5 bases). CDR3 size: 15 residues. Germline values: CDR1 SEHNR, CDR2 FQNEAQ (reference sequence). The CDR3 DNA is TGTTCCAGCAGCTTAGGAAGGGGCTACACAGATACGCAGTATTTT. Translated: CSSSLGRGYTDTQYF.

The CDR3 sequence: CASSLDRGGKYEQYF. In nucleotides, the CDR3 is TGTGCCAGCAGCTTGGACAGGGGCGGGAAATACGAGCAGTACTTC. The V and J genes are TRBV5-4 and TRBJ2-7; D is perhaps TRBD1 (7 bases). Germline values: CDR1 SGHNT, CDR2 YYREEE (reference sequence). This CDR3 region has 15 residues. Between the trimmed V and J ends, which lost 0 bases and 4 bases, there was a span of 14 bases.

The V and J genes are TRBV25-1 and TRBJ2-2; 10 bases align to TRBD2. Germline assignment: CDR1 MGHDK and CDR2 SYGVNS. J gave up 1 base and V 3 bases, and 8 bases lay outside the gene matches. The CDR3 contains 18 residues. This CDR3 reads CASSDYSGRPKNTGELFF. The CDR3 DNA follows: TGTGCCAGCAGTGATTATAGCGGGAGGCCAAAGAACACCGGGGAGCTGTTTTTT.

The CDR3 DNA sequence: TGTGCCAGCAGGTCCCCACAGGGTCGCTACACCTTC. Translation gives CASRSPQGRYTF. V usage is TRBV6-6 and J usage is TRBJ1-2, with D tentatively TRBD1 (6 bases). The CDR3 has 12 residues. V was cut by 6 bases and J by 9 bases, with 14 bases left in between. The V gene's germline CDR1 is MNHNY and CDR2 SVGAGI (reference sequence).

This chain links TRBV4-1 with TRBJ2-7; TRBD1 aligns across 9 bases. Germline lookup yields CDR1 MGHRA and CDR2 YSYEKL. Trimming removed 0 bases from V and 5 bases from J; junction bases left unmatched: 8. CDR3 length: 16 amino acids. The CDR3 region has the DNA TGCGCCAGCAGCCAAGATCCACAGGGGGCAAATGACGAGCAGTACTTC. This encodes CASSQDPQGANDEQYF.

The chain recombines TRBV6-5 with TRBJ1-1; D is perhaps TRBD1 (5 bases). Trimming shortened V by 4 bases and J by 2 bases, and 8 bases separated the two germline ends. Germline assignment: CDR1 MNHEY and CDR2 SVGAGI. The CDR3 consists of 13 residues. CDR3 in amino acids: CASSLQGNTEAFF. The DNA for the CDR3 is TGTGCCAGCAGTTTGCAGGGAAACACTGAAGCTTTCTTT.

V and J are TRBV7-9 and TRBJ2-5; 7 nucleotides line up with TRBD2. The CDR3 totals 16 residues. The V gene end was trimmed by 3 bases and the J gene end by 1 base; junction bases not matched to a gene: 8. Per the germline V gene, CDR1 is SEHNR and CDR2 is FQNEAQ (reference sequence). The CDR3 DNA reads TGTGCCAGCAGCTTGCGAGCTAGCGGAACCCAAGAGACCCAGTACTTC. Translated: CASSLRASGTQETQYF. The full variable domain, in which reference TRBV7-9 and TRBJ2-5 provide the parts outside the CDR3, is DTGVSQNPRHKITKRGQNVTFRCDPISEHNRLYWYRQTLGQGPEFLTYFQNEAQLEKSRLLSDRFSAERPKGSFSTLEIQRTEQGDSAMYLCASSLRASGTQETQYFGPGTRLLVL.

In this sample, this clone turned up once. This chain links TRBV19 with TRBJ1-5; D might be TRBD1 (5 bases). Trimming pared 3 bases from V and 5 bases from J, leaving 14 bases between. From germline, CDR1 is LNHDA and CDR2 SQIVND (reference sequence). This CDR3 region has 15 residues. DNA of the CDR3: TGTGCCAGTAGTATTCCAAGGACAAGTTATCAGCCCCAGCATTTT. It is translated as CASSIPRTSYQPQHF.

The rearrangement links TRBV6-5 to TRBJ2-7; 7 bases fit TRBD1. The CDR3 loop spans 13 amino acids. Germline lookup yields CDR1 MNHEY and CDR2 SVGAGI. The V segment lost 6 bases and the J segment 3 bases; nucleotides outside the gene matches: 5. The CDR3 protein is CASRTGTVYEQYF. CDR3 bases: TGTGCCAGCAGGACCGGGACAGTCTACGAGCAGTACTTC.

V is TRBV18 and J is TRBJ2-7, with 14 bases lining up with TRBD2. CDR1 is KGHSH and CDR2 is LQKENI in the germline V gene. After removal of 4 bases from V and 6 bases from J, the junction contained 11 bases not matched to a gene. The CDR3 covers 17 residues. Here the CDR3 reads CASSRGLAGALDGEQYF. For the CDR3, the DNA is TGTGCCAGCTCACGGGGACTAGCGGGAGCCCTAGACGGCGAGCAGTACTTC.

This clone was seen only a few times. This chain connects TRBV5-1 to TRBJ2-5; TRBD1 aligns across 7 bases. Germline CDR1 reads SGHRS; CDR2 reads YFSETQ. CDR3 length: 15 residues. The trim removed 4 bases at V and 4 bases at J, leaving 10 bases unmatched. CDR3 region: CASSTGQIGRETQYF. In nucleotides, the CDR3 is TGCGCCAGCAGCACGGGACAGATTGGTCGAGAGACCCAGTACTTC. Drawing the rest from reference TRBV5-1 and TRBJ2-5, the complete variable domain is KAGVTQTPRYLIKTRGQQVTLSCSPISGHRSVSWYQQTPGQGLQFLFEYFSETQRNKGNFPGRFSGRQFSNSRSEMNVSTLELGDSALYLCASSTGQIGRETQYFGPGTRLLVL.

The chain carries TRBV6-6 and TRBJ1-2; 8 bases map to TRBD1. Germline CDR1 is MNHNY and CDR2 is SVGAGI (reference sequence). The V segment lost 6 bases and the J segment 8 bases; nucleotides outside the gene matches: 5. The CDR3 length is 12 residues. Written as DNA, the CDR3 is TGTGCCAGCAGACTTGACAGGGGCGGCTACACCTTC. It is translated as CASRLDRGGYTF.

This sequence joins TRBV19 and TRBJ1-5; 8 nucleotides align to TRBD1. The trim removed 8 bases at V and 4 bases at J, leaving 1 base unmatched. The CDR3 loop spans 12 amino acids. Germline V CDR1 and CDR2: LNHDA, SQIVND (reference sequence). CDR3 nucleotide sequence: TGTGCCAGTTGGGACAGGAATCAGCCCCAGCATTTT. Protein product: CASWDRNQPQHF.

The V call is TRBV6-1, the J call TRBJ1-5; 10 bases are a match to TRBD1. Germline V CDR1 and CDR2: MNHNS, SASEGT. The J segment lost 7 bases and the V segment lost 4 bases, leaving 7 bases of the junction unmatched. This CDR3 is built from 15 residues. This chain's CDR3 is CASSALGQGLQPQHF. For the CDR3, the DNA is TGTGCCAGCAGTGCTTTGGGACAGGGGCTACAGCCCCAGCATTTT.

This clone was observed a handful of times. The rearrangement joins TRBV6-6 to TRBJ1-1, with D maybe TRBD1 (5 bases). The V end lost 3 bases, the J end lost 4 bases, and 9 bases lay between the germline ends. This CDR3 region has 13 residues. Germline V lookup: CDR1 MNHNY, CDR2 SVGAGI (reference sequence). As DNA, the CDR3 is TGTGCCAGCAGTTATGGGGGGACCACTGAAGCTTTCTTT. Translating gives CASSYGGTTEAFF.

The gene calls are TRBV5-1 and TRBJ2-1; maybe TRBD1 (6 bases). This CDR3 has 13 residues. V was pared by 2 bases and J by 8 bases, with 11 bases between. The germline V gene has CDR1 SGHRS and CDR2 YFSETQ. The CDR3 is CASSLQTGDEQFF. The CDR3 DNA is TGCGCCAGCAGCTTACAGACAGGCGATGAGCAGTTCTTC.

V is TRBV5-6 and J is TRBJ2-7; D is undetermined. V was trimmed by 4 bases and J by 3 bases, leaving 11 bases between them. Germline values: CDR1 SGHDT, CDR2 YYEEEE. The CDR3 sequence is 13 residues long. In nucleotides, the CDR3 is TGTGCCAGCAGCCCTTTTAGCTACTACGAGCAGTACTTC. It specifies CASSPFSYYEQYF.

The chain recombines TRBV19 with TRBJ2-3; possible D gene TRBD2, 5 bases. The CDR3 is made up of 14 amino acids. The V gene lost 9 bases and the J gene lost 0 bases, with 13 bases spanning the gap. Germline CDR1 and CDR2: LNHDA and SQIVND (reference sequence). CDR3 nucleotides: TGTGCCAGCCGCCTAGCTCAGAGCACAGATACGCAGTATTTT. The encoded protein is CASRLAQSTDTQYF.